The 2 T cell receptor beta chains below were found in one sample sequenced in a study of T cells in localized non-small cell lung cancer. Produced via immunoSEQ multiplex PCR; TCRdb's table is partial and in-frame only. The sample carries tens of thousands of clones, about 90% recorded once. The material sequenced was peripheral blood, taken before any cancer treatment. All receptors come from a woman between 40 and 69 years old with stage I lung adenocarcinoma.

The chain uses TRBV27 and TRBJ1-2; tentatively, D is TRBD1 (5 bases). The CDR3 has 15 amino acids. CDR1 is MNHEY and CDR2 is SMNVEV in the germline V gene (reference sequence). The V gene lost 2 bases and the J gene lost 8 bases, with 18 bases spanning the gap. The CDR3, as DNA: TGTGCCAGCAGTTTAGAAGGGGCGTCCTGGCGGGGCTACACCTTC. Translated, it gives CASSLEGASWRGYTF.

The chain employs TRBV19 and TRBJ2-7, with no clear D. The length of the CDR3 is 12 residues. Germline CDR1 and CDR2: LNHDA and SQIVND (reference sequence). Trimming cost V 11 bases and J 2 bases, with 13 bases left between them. The CDR3: CAVGGPPYEQYF. CDR3 nucleotides: TGTGCCGTCGGTGGGCCCCCCTACGAGCAGTACTTC.